Below are 6 T cell receptor beta chains sequenced from a single sample in a study of blood T cell repertoires in COVID-19. Some clones are missing from TCRdb's copy, which holds only in-frame ones; the method was immunoSEQ multiplex PCR. The sample lists 200,000 to 250,000 clones, over 75% occurring once. Material: PBMCs or T cells enriched from blood (not recorded which). Receptors originate from a man between 25 and 39 years old with acute COVID-19.

The chain uses TRBV5-1 and TRBJ2-2; D call uncertain. CDR1 SGHRS and CDR2 YFSETQ come from the germline V gene. The CDR3 length is 14 residues. Trimming removed 6 bases at V and 2 bases at J, with 11 bases between. CDR3 region: CASIRNQNTGELFF. CDR3 coding DNA: TGCGCCAGCATCAGGAACCAAAACACCGGGGAGCTGTTTTTT.

This chain joins TRBV19 and TRBJ1-2; 10 bases are shared with TRBD1. The germline CDR1 and CDR2 sequences are LNHDA and SQIVND (reference sequence). J lost 0 bases, V lost 5 bases, and 6 bases had no gene match. CDR3 length equals 16 residues. The CDR3 sequence: CASSPGTGAPNYGYTF. CDR3 coding DNA: TGTGCCAGTAGTCCCGGGACAGGGGCGCCTAACTATGGCTACACCTTC. Together with reference TRBV19 and TRBJ1-2, the CDR3 gives the full variable domain: DGGITQSPKYLFRKEGQNVTLSCEQNLNHDAMYWYRQDPGQGLRLIYYSQIVNDFQKGDIAEGYSVSREKKESFPLTVTSAQKNPTAFYLCASSPGTGAPNYGYTFGSGTRLTVV.

This clone appeared a single time. The chain uses TRBV4-1 and TRBJ1-2; D not resolved. Germline V gene sequence: CDR1 MGHRA, CDR2 YSYEKL. This CDR3 spans 14 amino acids. V lost 3 bases to trimming and J lost 4 bases, with 12 bases between them. The CDR3 reads CASSHPERSYGYTF. Here the CDR3 DNA reads TGCGCCAGCAGCCATCCTGAGAGGTCCTATGGCTACACCTTC.

This chain links TRBV3-1 (or the pseudogene TRBV3-2) with TRBJ1-2; possibly TRBD1 for D (6 bases). The CDR3 has 18 residues. The ends were cut back, 2 bases at V and 6 bases at J, with 25 bases in the middle. CDR1 LGHDT and CDR2 YNNKEL come from the germline V gene (reference sequence). The DNA of the CDR3 is TGTGCCAGCAGCCAATCCTGGGACCCCGGGACAAAAGAAGATGGCTACACCTTC. This translates into CASSQSWDPGTKEDGYTF.

This chain joins TRBV6-5 and TRBJ1-1; D may be TRBD1 (6 bases). CDR3 size: 14 residues. V dropped 0 bases and J dropped 10 bases, with 15 bases sitting between them. Germline V gene sequence: CDR1 MNHEY, CDR2 SVGAGI. CDR3 loop: CASSYSSGQLGAFF. CDR3 sequence (DNA): TGTGCCAGCAGTTACTCTTCCGGACAGCTGGGAGCTTTCTTT.

The rearrangement joins TRBV27 to TRBJ2-2; 15 positions agree with TRBD2. After removal of 6 bases from V and 2 bases from J, the junction contained 10 bases not matched to a gene. The CDR3 sequence is 19 residues long. CDR1 is MNHEY and CDR2 is SMNVEV in the germline V gene (reference sequence). This CDR3 reads CASRGTGLAGGVNTGELFF. The CDR3, as DNA: TGTGCCAGCAGGGGCACAGGACTAGCGGGGGGGGTCAACACCGGGGAGCTGTTTTTT.